This is a list of T cell receptor beta chains from one sample in a study of blood T cell repertoires in COVID-19. Sequenced by immunoSEQ multiplex PCR; TCRdb stores in-frame clones only, minus some. The sample lists some 260,000 clones; approximately 85% were seen once. Sequenced sample: peripheral blood. The receptors were gathered from a young woman with acute or convalescent COVID-19. CDR3s include the opening cysteine and the closing phenylalanine or tryptophan.

>TRBJ1-6|TRBV7-9
CASSPPGQGNSPLHF
>TRBJ2-3|TRBV10-3
CAIRARTGMDTDTQYF
>TRBJ2-5|TRBV30
CAWSPTGARETQYF
>TRBJ2-2|TRBV30
CAWRVQAATGELFF
>TRBJ2-1|TRBV27
CASSFVGGNEQFF
>TRBJ1-1|TRBV19
CAADDRDGQGAFF
>TRBJ2-7|TRBV6-2/TRBV6-3
CASSYLRTGRSEQYF
>TRBJ2-5|TRBV7-2
CASSLGIPGAQYF
>TRBJ2-5|TRBV15
CATSRVLHRDLETQYF
>TRBJ2-2|TRBV19
CASSLAGTGNTGELFF
>TRBJ1-4|TRBV7-9
CASSFRQGNEKLFF
>TRBJ1-3|TRBV7-9
CASAAASGNTIYF
>TRBJ2-1|TRBV30
CAWSVLEQFF
>TRBJ1-3|TRBV6-1
CASSEDPPGGFSGNTIYF
>TRBJ2-7|TRBV4-3
CASSQEQGSSIEQYF
>TRBJ1-2|TRBV6-5
CASISGGGVLYGYTF
>TRBJ2-5|TRBV20-1
CSASTPAGGIQETQYF
>TRBJ1-1|TRBV7-8
CASSLDSRGLGTEAFF
>TRBJ2-2|TRBV9
CASSVVQAANTGELFF
>TRBJ2-7|TRBV19
CASSGDRDYEQYF
>TRBJ2-5|TRBV6-5
CASRVTGMETQYF
>TRBJ1-5|TRBV27
CASSFTGDQPQHF
>TRBJ1-2|TRBV30
CAWSVSEGGYTF
>TRBJ2-1|TRBV5-4
CASSFGGREYNEQFF
>TRBJ1-1|TRBV29-1
CSVEISGVTEAFF
>TRBJ1-5|TRBV25-1
CASSETTVGDRDQPQHF
>TRBJ2-2|TRBV30
CAWSAVSGRTGELFF
>TRBJ2-2|TRBV30
CAWRHREQNTGELFF
>TRBJ2-1|TRBV19
CASSIGDRGLVNEQFF
>TRBJ2-3|TRBV7-8
CASSLVGRTDTQYF
>TRBJ2-1|TRBV2
CASSEGDNEQFF
>TRBJ1-4|TRBV4-1
CASSPPGTVNEKLFF
>TRBJ2-7|TRBV4-3
CASSPGLAGIPSSYEQYF
>TRBJ2-1|TRBV6-5
CATLQGSYNEQFF
>TRBJ1-4|TRBV6-2/TRBV6-3
CASSQPGQGSSTFNEKLFF
>TRBJ2-1|TRBV7-2
CASSSGSGRANEQFF
>TRBJ1-1|TRBV5-1
CASSLSQLNTEAFF
>TRBJ2-1|TRBV6-5
CASYGTSISEQFF
>TRBJ2-7|TRBV2
CASVAGYSYEQYF
>TRBJ2-1|TRBV7-3
CASSLFRLAGGSSYNEQFF
>TRBJ1-6|TRBV19
CASIATGENSPLHF
>TRBJ2-7|TRBV5-1
CASSFSQAGEQYF
>TRBJ1-1|TRBV29-1
CSVVRGFGTEAFF
>TRBJ1-5|TRBV6-5
CASSYHGTGNQPQHF
>TRBJ2-5|TRBV7-9
CASSLTRGETQYF
>TRBJ2-3|TRBV11-3
CASSLDPGMGTDTQYF
>TRBJ2-1|TRBV6-5
CASSSSAYNEQFF
>TRBJ2-2|TRBV13
CASSAGLAVNTGELFF
>TRBJ2-1|TRBV10-3
CAISDGRGGYNEQFF
>TRBJ1-5|TRBV30
CAWSSGQGAQPQHF
>TRBJ2-5|TRBV9
CASSVDPSGRISETQYF
>TRBJ2-2|TRBV3-1/TRBV3-2
CASAPGDTGELFF
>TRBJ2-4|TRBV30
CALTGTSGQNIQYF
>TRBJ2-2|TRBV7-2
CASSLGWAGTGELFF